This TCR beta chain derives from a study of cytomegalovirus exposure and HLA in healthy donors. Study-wide findings and caveats: The study listed some 160 cytomegalovirus-associated TCR beta chains. HLA alleles showed associations with 16,951 TCR beta sequences in a later analysis, at a 0.05 false discovery rate. Indistinguishable V segments such as TRBV6-2 and TRBV6-3 were excluded.

To note about this clone: As yet, its antigen is unknown.

J gave up 6 bases and V 6 bases, and 1 base lay outside the gene matches. Germline V CDR1 and CDR2: LNHDA, SQIVND (reference sequence). This CDR3 is 13 amino acids long. 60 Vbeta and 13 Jbeta primers were used in PCR. Profiling relied on immunoSEQ multiplex PCR, and the TCRdb table lists in-frame clones only, not all of them. Here the sample spans some 180,000 clones, around four fifths being singletons. This sequence was found in a woman younger than 45 in good health and CMV-seronegative. V gene TRBV19 combines with J gene TRBJ2-2; TRBD1 matches 10 bases. The sequenced sample consisted of PBMCs. CDR3 loop: CASSGQGAGELFF. CDR3 DNA: TGTGCCAGTAGCGGACAGGGGGCCGGGGAGCTGTTTTTT.